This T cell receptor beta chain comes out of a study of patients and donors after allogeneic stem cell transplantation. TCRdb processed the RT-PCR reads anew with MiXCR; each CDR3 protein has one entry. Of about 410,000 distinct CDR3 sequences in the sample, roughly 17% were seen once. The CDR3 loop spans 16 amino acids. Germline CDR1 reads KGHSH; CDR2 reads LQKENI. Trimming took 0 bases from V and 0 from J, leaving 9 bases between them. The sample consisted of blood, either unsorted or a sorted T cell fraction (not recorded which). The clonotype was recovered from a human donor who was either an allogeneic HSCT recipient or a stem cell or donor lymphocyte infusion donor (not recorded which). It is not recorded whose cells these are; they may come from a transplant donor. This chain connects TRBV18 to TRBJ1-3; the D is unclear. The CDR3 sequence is CASSPPGRSSGNTIYF. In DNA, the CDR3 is TGTGCCAGCTCACCACCGGGCAGAAGCTCTGGAAACACCATATATTTT.